Listed here is a single T cell receptor (beta chain). As yet, its antigen is unknown. The data are from a study of graft-versus-host responses after intestinal transplantation. Findings and caveats of the study: Early post-transplant declines in HvG were associated with peak levels of circulating GvH clones.

The CDR3 has 13 residues. Trimming shortened V by 3 bases and J by 5 bases, and 8 bases separated the two germline ends. Germline CDR1 reads MDHEN; CDR2 reads SYDVKM. Libraries were prepared by immunoSEQ multiplex PCR; TCRdb keeps only in-frame clonotypes and omits some of them. The table lists roughly 120,000 clones, 90% to 95% of them singletons. The sequence was collected from a human donor who received an intestinal transplant. The chain couples TRBV28 to TRBJ1-5; D not resolved. The source material was unstimulated CD8+ T cells sorted from spleen or lymph node cells, sampled before intestinal transplant. The CDR3 DNA is TGTGCCAGCAGTTTCTCTGGGGATCAGCCCCAGCATTTT. Translated, it gives CASSFSGDQPQHF.